Given below is one TCR beta chain in context. Its antigen is not known. The length of the CDR3 is 14 residues. Per the germline V gene, CDR1 is SEHNR and CDR2 is FQNEAQ (reference sequence). Trimming took 5 bases from V and 3 from J, leaving 13 bases between them. The sample comes from a study of shared clonotypes between healthy human individuals. Whole-study findings and limits: Clonotype sharing across several donors was observed for 5% to 6.5% of naive CD4 clonotypes. Non-shared clonotypes had lower generation probabilities than those shared by all four donors. Owing to a small donor count, the genetic and exposure-history diversity represented was limited.

Naive CD8 cells lacked CD45RO and underwent positive selection for CCR7, leaving out terminally differentiated effector memory CD45RA+ cells. Profiling relied on immunoSEQ multiplex PCR, and the TCRdb table lists in-frame clones only, not all of them. The sample lists roughly 1,800,000 clones; just under 95% were seen once. This clonotype originated in a young man in good health. This sequence joins TRBV7-9 and TRBJ1-2, with D hard to call. The sample taken for sequencing was naive CD8+ T cells sorted from blood. CDR3 nucleotides: TGTGCCAGCAGCCCACCGATGCGGGACTATGGCTACACCTTC. This translates into CASSPPMRDYGYTF.